This paragraph reports one T cell receptor (beta chain). Antigen unknown. It was with 60 Vbeta and 13 Jbeta primers that the PCR ran. The protocol was immunoSEQ multiplex PCR, while the TCRdb copy is restricted to in-frame clones and leaves out a portion. The sample shows about 180,000 clones, 65% to 85% of them seen only once. This sample was included in a study of cytomegalovirus exposure and HLA in healthy donors. The CDR3 loop spans 16 amino acids. The study's findings and limits: In the analysis, some V segments, TRBV6-2 and TRBV6-3 included, were excluded as indistinguishable.

The TCR originated in a boy younger than 10 in good health and CMV-seronegative. The rearrangement links TRBV1 to TRBJ2-1; the D call in the table, TRBD2, was not verified against the DNA. TRBV1 constitutes a pseudogene. Sequencing was done on a sample of PBMCs. The CDR3 coding sequence is TGCACCATCACGATAGCGGGGGGGTTAGTGTACAATGAGCAGTTCTTC. Its protein product is CTITIAGGLVYNEQFF.